This T cell receptor (beta chain) came from a study of early T cells in non-severe SARS-CoV-2 infection. Germline CDR1 reads SGHAT; CDR2 reads FQDESV (reference sequence). This CDR3 region has 14 residues. With 4 bases removed from V and 7 bases from J, the gap between germline ends came to 13 bases. TCRdb processed the 5' RACE reads anew with MiXCR; each CDR3 protein has one entry. The sample carries 40,000 to 60,000 distinct CDR3 sequences, about 9.8% recorded once. The receptor's source is an adult who was a healthcare worker with PCR-confirmed SARS-CoV-2 infection or an uninfected control (not recorded which). The sequenced material came from whole blood. The chain employs TRBV11-1 and TRBJ2-2, with D tentatively TRBD1 (6 bases). For the CDR3, the DNA is TGTGCCAGCAGCTACCAGGGGCGTCACGGGGAGCTGTTTTTT. This codes for CASSYQGRHGELFF.